Listed here are 8 T cell receptor beta chains from one sample, sequenced in a study of blood T cells in healthy people across ages. For the second PCR, which ran for 7 to 11 cycles, a sample-barcoded 5' primer and a J-beta primer mix were used. TCRdb reprocessed the 5' RACE reads with MiXCR, giving one entry per CDR3 protein. The table has around 1.7 million distinct CDR3 sequences, approximately 28% seen once. The sequencing sample was made of blood. These receptors originate from a woman in her thirties in good health.

The chain has TRBV24-1 and TRBJ1-5, with no clear D. The CDR3 has 13 amino acids. V shed 6 bases and J shed 0 bases, with 5 bases lying between them. Germline V CDR1 and CDR2: KGHDR, SFDVKD. The CDR3 DNA sequence: TGTGCCACCAGTCAGTATAGCAATCAGCCCCAGCATTTT. Translation gives CATSQYSNQPQHF.

The CDR3 DNA reads TGTGCCAGCAGCCACACCGGGACTAGCGGGGCAACCTACAATGAGCAGTTCTTC. Translating it yields CASSHTGTSGATYNEQFF. The chain combines TRBV3-1 with TRBJ2-1, with 13 bases lining up with TRBD2. Germline loops: CDR1 LGHDT, CDR2 YNNKEL (reference sequence). CDR3 length: 18 amino acids. V shed 3 bases, J shed 2 bases, and the junction held 7 bases outside the gene matches.

This clonotype was observed a handful of times. A much bigger clone sits one base away, suggesting this may be a read error. This chain joins TRBV10-2 and TRBJ2-1, with D perhaps TRBD2 (6 bases). The V gene's germline CDR1 is WSHSY and CDR2 SAAADI. The CDR3 totals 14 residues. The CDR3 region is CASSKAGSCNEQFF. CDR3 sequence (DNA): TGCGCCAGCAGTAAGGCGGGATCCTGCAATGAGCAGTTCTTC.

As concerns this clonotype: The junction and the germline gene differ at one end; a read error may be behind it. This chain connects TRBV15 to TRBJ2-5, with 7 bases matching TRBD2. The germline V gene encodes CDR1 LNHNV and CDR2 YYDKDF (reference sequence). The CDR3 loop spans 15 amino acids. CDR3 sequence: CAARRGGGGQETQYF. In DNA form, the CDR3 reads TGTGCCGCCAGGAGAGGTGGGGGGGGCCAAGAGACCCAGTACTTC.

Only a few counts were recorded for this clonotype. Germline is not matched at one junction end, which may reflect a read error. The chain uses TRBV20-1 and TRBJ2-1; perhaps TRBD2 as D (5 bases). Germline values: CDR1 DFQATT, CDR2 SNEGSKA (reference sequence). This CDR3 spans 15 amino acids. This chain's CDR3 is CSARARADLYNERYF. DNA of the CDR3: TGCAGTGCTAGAGCTAGGGCCGACCTCTACAATGAGCGGTACTTC.

The chain has TRBV15 and TRBJ1-1, with D hard to call. The V and J ends lost 0 bases and 4 bases respectively, with 6 bases between them. Per the germline V gene, CDR1 is LNHNV and CDR2 is YYDKDF (reference sequence). The CDR3 sequence is 13 residues long. The CDR3 spells CATSRDLGTEAFF. DNA for the CDR3: TGTGCCACCAGCAGAGATTTGGGCACTGAAGCTTTCTTT.

This chain uses TRBV4-1 with TRBJ2-5, with D hard to call. This CDR3 comprises 14 residues. Germline CDR1 is MGHRA and CDR2 is YSYEKL. Between the trimmed V and J ends, which lost 5 bases and 5 bases, there was a span of 15 bases. In DNA, the CDR3 is TGCGCCAGCAGCTCCCGGACCCAAGGGGAGACCCAGTACTTC. This encodes CASSSRTQGETQYF.

This clonotype was seen more than once but under ten times. The rearrangement joins TRBV12-3 or TRBV12-4 to TRBJ2-7, with a weak D call TRBD2 (6 bases). V was clipped by 2 bases and J by 6 bases, with 14 bases between them. The CDR3 is made up of 14 amino acids. The DNA of the CDR3 is TGTGCCAGCAGTTTACAAGCGGGCAGCATCGAGCAGTACTTC. It is translated as CASSLQAGSIEQYF.